Listed below are T cell receptor beta chains from one sample, sequenced in a study of regulatory T cells in long-lasting Graves disease. TCRdb reanalysed the multiplex PCR reads using MiXCR and keeps one entry per CDR3 protein. Altogether about 300,000 distinct CDR3 sequences are present, 18% being singletons, with the ten largest covering more than 30%. The sequenced sample was peripheral blood mononuclear cells (PBMCs), obtained at new diagnosis, from a patient treated with antithyroid drugs. Receptor source: a female donor with Graves disease. CDR3s include the opening cysteine and the closing phenylalanine or tryptophan. Each record gives: V gene, clone size, J gene, D gene, CDR3 DNA, CDR3 protein. A D gene is named only where the DNA matches it firmly. A row's size may be missing; if present it is once, few, many or a size class.

v_call: TRBV11-3; clone_size: .; j_call: TRBJ2-1; d_call: .; cdr3_nt: TGTGCCAGCAGCTTAGATCTAATGTATCGGGGATGCTCCTACAATGAGCAGTTCTTC; cdr3_aa: CASSLDLMYRGCSYNEQFF
v_call: TRBV6-2/TRBV6-3; clone_size: many; j_call: TRBJ1-3; d_call: .; cdr3_nt: TGTGCCAGCAGTGAGGGTCAACACGTCCTCTCTGGAAACACCATATATTTT; cdr3_aa: CASSEGQHVLSGNTIYF
v_call: TRBV7-8; clone_size: many; j_call: TRBJ2-1; d_call: TRBD2; cdr3_nt: TGTGCCAGCAGCCAACCTAGCGGTTACAATGAGCAGTTCTTC; cdr3_aa: CASSQPSGYNEQFF
v_call: TRBV27; clone_size: many; j_call: TRBJ1-2; d_call: .; cdr3_nt: TGTGCCAGCAGTCTTGACCCCCGGCGGTTTGGCAGTAACTATGGCTACACCTTC; cdr3_aa: CASSLDPRRFGSNYGYTF
v_call: TRBV5-1; clone_size: many; j_call: TRBJ2-1; d_call: .; cdr3_nt: TGCGCCAGCAGCTTGGCTGTATACAATGAGCAGTTCTTC; cdr3_aa: CASSLAVYNEQFF
v_call: TRBV7-3; clone_size: many; j_call: TRBJ2-5; d_call: .; cdr3_nt: TGTGCCAGCAGTCCCACAAAACAAGAGACCCAGTACTTC; cdr3_aa: CASSPTKQETQYF
v_call: TRBV6-2/TRBV6-3; clone_size: .; j_call: TRBJ2-3; d_call: .; cdr3_nt: TGTGCCAGCACCCCAAGGGGTGGCACAGATACGCAGTATTTT; cdr3_aa: CASTPRGGTDTQYF
v_call: TRBV2; clone_size: many; j_call: TRBJ1-6; d_call: .; cdr3_nt: TGTGCCAGCAGTTTGGGAAGCTCCTATAATTCACCCCTCCACTTT; cdr3_aa: CASSLGSSYNSPLHF
v_call: TRBV10-3; clone_size: many; j_call: TRBJ1-6; d_call: TRBD1; cdr3_nt: TGTGCCATCAGTCCATGGACAGGGGCAAATTCACCCCTCCACTTT; cdr3_aa: CAISPWTGANSPLHF
v_call: TRBV28; clone_size: .; j_call: TRBJ2-7; d_call: TRBD1; cdr3_nt: TGTGCCAGCAGTTGGGGGGGGACAGGGGGCATCTACGAGCAGTACTTC; cdr3_aa: CASSWGGTGGIYEQYF
v_call: TRBV28; clone_size: many; j_call: TRBJ1-5; d_call: .; cdr3_nt: TGTGCCAGCGCCTTCGGGGGGGGAGGAGGACAGCCCCAGCATTTT; cdr3_aa: CASAFGGGGGQPQHF
v_call: TRBV7-8; clone_size: .; j_call: TRBJ1-3; d_call: TRBD1; cdr3_nt: TGTGCCAGCAGCTCCGGGACAGGGCACGGAAACACCATATATTTT; cdr3_aa: CASSSGTGHGNTIYF
v_call: TRBV27; clone_size: many; j_call: TRBJ1-6; d_call: .; cdr3_nt: TGTGCCAGCAGTTTATTTTGGGGTGATGATTCACCCCTCCACTTT; cdr3_aa: CASSLFWGDDSPLHF
v_call: TRBV2; clone_size: .; j_call: TRBJ2-5; d_call: .; cdr3_nt: TGTGCCAGCAGTGTTTACCTCGGGATTCGAGAGACCCAGTACTTC; cdr3_aa: CASSVYLGIRETQYF
v_call: TRBV5-6; clone_size: many; j_call: TRBJ1-5; d_call: .; cdr3_nt: TGTGCCAGCAGCTCGGGCCCCGAACGCAATCAGCCCCAGCATTTT; cdr3_aa: CASSSGPERNQPQHF
v_call: TRBV4-2; clone_size: once; j_call: TRBJ2-1; d_call: TRBD2; cdr3_nt: TGTGCCAGCAGCACTAGCGGGATTGACTACAATGTGCAGTTCTTC; cdr3_aa: CASSTSGIDYNVQFF
v_call: TRBV20-1; clone_size: many; j_call: TRBJ2-7; d_call: .; cdr3_nt: TGCAGTGCCACCGGGGCGAGCTACGAGCAGTACTTC; cdr3_aa: CSATGASYEQYF
v_call: TRBV10-3; clone_size: .; j_call: TRBJ2-2; d_call: .; cdr3_nt: TGTGCCAGCAGCTTCAAGGGGACGAACACCGGGGAGCTGTTTTTT; cdr3_aa: CASSFKGTNTGELFF
v_call: TRBV12-3/TRBV12-4; clone_size: many; j_call: TRBJ1-5; d_call: .; cdr3_nt: TGTGCCAGCAGCTCAACTCAGGTTCAGCCCCAGCATTTT; cdr3_aa: CASSSTQVQPQHF
v_call: TRBV29-1; clone_size: .; j_call: TRBJ1-2; d_call: .; cdr3_nt: TGCAGCGTTTCGGGACGGACCGATGGCTACACCTTC; cdr3_aa: CSVSGRTDGYTF
v_call: TRBV6-1; clone_size: .; j_call: TRBJ1-5; d_call: .; cdr3_nt: TGTGCCAGCAGAACTACCCCAGGCAATCAGCCCCAGCATTTT; cdr3_aa: CASRTTPGNQPQHF
v_call: TRBV6-1; clone_size: .; j_call: TRBJ1-4; d_call: TRBD1; cdr3_nt: TGTGCCAGCAGGGCCGACAGGGAGTCCCCTGAAAAACTGTTTTTT; cdr3_aa: CASRADRESPEKLFF
v_call: TRBV19; clone_size: once; j_call: TRBJ1-4; d_call: .; cdr3_nt: TGTGCCAGTAGTCTCACGGTTCCTGTGGGGGAAAAACTGTTTTTT; cdr3_aa: CASSLTVPVGEKLFF
v_call: TRBV2; clone_size: .; j_call: TRBJ2-3; d_call: .; cdr3_nt: TGTGCCAGCAGTGACGGGCTCCCGGATACGCAGTATTTT; cdr3_aa: CASSDGLPDTQYF
v_call: TRBV6-1; clone_size: .; j_call: TRBJ2-6; d_call: .; cdr3_nt: TGTGCCAGCCTGGCAGGGGCTCCCTCTGGGGCCAACGTCCTGACTTTC; cdr3_aa: CASLAGAPSGANVLTF
v_call: TRBV3-1; clone_size: many; j_call: TRBJ2-5; d_call: .; cdr3_nt: TGTGCCAGCAGCCAAGGTAGAGGTGAGACCCAGTACTTC; cdr3_aa: CASSQGRGETQYF
v_call: TRBV6-2/TRBV6-3; clone_size: many; j_call: TRBJ1-5; d_call: .; cdr3_nt: TGTGCCAGCAGTGCAGGGAACAATCAGCCCCAGCATTTT; cdr3_aa: CASSAGNNQPQHF
v_call: TRBV19; clone_size: many; j_call: TRBJ2-5; d_call: .; cdr3_nt: TGTGCCAGTAAGGCGCGGAGCGTCCGCGATGGGGAGACCCAGTACTTC; cdr3_aa: CASKARSVRDGETQYF
v_call: TRBV3-1; clone_size: many; j_call: TRBJ1-6; d_call: .; cdr3_nt: TGTGCCAGCAGCCAAGTCGCCGGTGGGGCTTCACCCCTCCACTTT; cdr3_aa: CASSQVAGGASPLHF
v_call: TRBV12-3/TRBV12-4; clone_size: .; j_call: TRBJ1-5; d_call: .; cdr3_nt: TGTGCCAGCAGTACGGCCCGAGCCCATCAGCCCCAGCATTTT; cdr3_aa: CASSTARAHQPQHF
v_call: TRBV7-2; clone_size: many; j_call: TRBJ2-6; d_call: TRBD1; cdr3_nt: TGTGCCAGCGGCCTGACAGGGTTGAGCTCTGGGGCCAACGTCCTGACTTTC; cdr3_aa: CASGLTGLSSGANVLTF
v_call: TRBV6-2/TRBV6-3; clone_size: few; j_call: TRBJ1-2; d_call: .; cdr3_nt: TGTGCCAGCAGTTACTCGATGGACAGAAGCTACACCTTC; cdr3_aa: CASSYSMDRSYTF
v_call: TRBV5-5; clone_size: few; j_call: TRBJ1-4; d_call: TRBD1; cdr3_nt: TGTGCCAGCAGCTTGAATCAAGAGTGGGACAGGCCCGTGTTTTTT; cdr3_aa: CASSLNQEWDRPVFF
v_call: TRBV7-8; clone_size: many; j_call: TRBJ2-5; d_call: .; cdr3_nt: TGTGCCAGCAGCTTCCCCGGGTTCGAGACCCAGTACTTC; cdr3_aa: CASSFPGFETQYF
v_call: TRBV20-1; clone_size: many; j_call: TRBJ2-2; d_call: TRBD1; cdr3_nt: TGCAGTGCTAAGGGACAGGGGAACACCGGGGAGCTGTTTTTT; cdr3_aa: CSAKGQGNTGELFF
v_call: TRBV5-1; clone_size: .; j_call: TRBJ2-7; d_call: TRBD2; cdr3_nt: TGCGCCAGCAGCGTACTAGCGGGAGCGGGGGAGCAGTACTTC; cdr3_aa: CASSVLAGAGEQYF
v_call: TRBV19; clone_size: few; j_call: TRBJ2-1; d_call: .; cdr3_nt: TGTGCCAGTAGTATAGTCGGCAGACTAAACAATGAGCAGTTCTTC; cdr3_aa: CASSIVGRLNNEQFF
v_call: TRBV20-1; clone_size: .; j_call: TRBJ2-7; d_call: TRBD1; cdr3_nt: TGCAGTGCTACGACAGGGACCCTGGGGGCCTACGAGCAGTACTTC; cdr3_aa: CSATTGTLGAYEQYF
v_call: TRBV2; clone_size: many; j_call: TRBJ2-2; d_call: .; cdr3_nt: TGTGCCAGCACTAAGCTGTCGAACACCGGGGAGCTGTTTTTT; cdr3_aa: CASTKLSNTGELFF
v_call: TRBV5-1; clone_size: .; j_call: TRBJ1-1; d_call: TRBD1; cdr3_nt: TGCGCCAGCAGCTGGGACAGGGGGACGAACACTGAAGCTTTCTTT; cdr3_aa: CASSWDRGTNTEAFF
v_call: TRBV12-3/TRBV12-4; clone_size: many; j_call: TRBJ1-5; d_call: .; cdr3_nt: TGTGCCAGCTCGGACAGCGGACTTAATCAGCCCCAGCATTTT; cdr3_aa: CASSDSGLNQPQHF
v_call: TRBV2; clone_size: many; j_call: TRBJ2-5; d_call: .; cdr3_nt: TGTGCCAGCAGTGCCCGACTGGAGCAAGAGACCCAGTACTTC; cdr3_aa: CASSARLEQETQYF
v_call: TRBV2; clone_size: many; j_call: TRBJ2-7; d_call: TRBD1; cdr3_nt: TGTGCCAGCAGTACGCCGGGACAGGGGTTCCACGAGCAGTACTTC; cdr3_aa: CASSTPGQGFHEQYF
v_call: TRBV28; clone_size: .; j_call: TRBJ1-4; d_call: .; cdr3_nt: TGTGCCAGCAGTTTTTTGGACAGTAATGAAAAACTGGTTTTT; cdr3_aa: CASSFLDSNEKLVF
v_call: TRBV12-3/TRBV12-4; clone_size: many; j_call: TRBJ2-1; d_call: .; cdr3_nt: TGTGCCAGCAGTACTCCTAGGGGGTATCTTAAGTTCTTC; cdr3_aa: CASSTPRGYLKFF
v_call: TRBV28; clone_size: many; j_call: TRBJ2-5; d_call: .; cdr3_nt: TGTGCCAGCAGTTCCGACCTGGGGCTAGCTGGGGAAGAGACCCAGTACTTC; cdr3_aa: CASSSDLGLAGEETQYF
v_call: TRBV20-1; clone_size: many; j_call: TRBJ2-3; d_call: .; cdr3_nt: TGCAGTGCTGCGGACTACACAGATACGCAGTATTTT; cdr3_aa: CSAADYTDTQYF
v_call: TRBV20-1; clone_size: many; j_call: TRBJ1-2; d_call: TRBD1; cdr3_nt: TGCAGTGTCCAAAGCCCGGGACAGGGAAATGGCTACACCTTC; cdr3_aa: CSVQSPGQGNGYTF
v_call: TRBV28; clone_size: many; j_call: TRBJ2-7; d_call: .; cdr3_nt: TGTGCCAGCAGTAAGCGGAGGAGCTCCTACGAGCAGTACTTC; cdr3_aa: CASSKRRSSYEQYF
v_call: TRBV9; clone_size: many; j_call: TRBJ2-1; d_call: TRBD2; cdr3_nt: TGTGCCAGCACCCCTAGGAGCGGGATGAGCTCCTACAATGAGCAGTTCTTC; cdr3_aa: CASTPRSGMSSYNEQFF
v_call: TRBV11-2; clone_size: many; j_call: TRBJ1-1; d_call: .; cdr3_nt: TGTGCCAGCAGCCGTACAGGGTTGAACACTGAAGCTTTCTTT; cdr3_aa: CASSRTGLNTEAFF
v_call: TRBV29-1; clone_size: .; j_call: TRBJ1-1; d_call: .; cdr3_nt: TGCAGCGCCCGACAGTTCATGGACACTGAAGCTTTCTTT; cdr3_aa: CSARQFMDTEAFF
v_call: TRBV6-2/TRBV6-3; clone_size: .; j_call: TRBJ2-2; d_call: .; cdr3_nt: TGTGCCAGCAGTGAATATTGGCTCCTAATAACCGGGGAGCTGTTTTTT; cdr3_aa: CASSEYWLLITGELFF
v_call: TRBV5-1; clone_size: many; j_call: TRBJ2-7; d_call: .; cdr3_nt: TGCGCCAGCAGCTTGGAGCCAGGGTACTACGAGCAGTACTTC; cdr3_aa: CASSLEPGYYEQYF
v_call: TRBV14; clone_size: many; j_call: TRBJ1-4; d_call: TRBD1; cdr3_nt: TGTGCCAGCAGCCACGGGACAGGCAATGAAAAACTGTTTTTT; cdr3_aa: CASSHGTGNEKLFF